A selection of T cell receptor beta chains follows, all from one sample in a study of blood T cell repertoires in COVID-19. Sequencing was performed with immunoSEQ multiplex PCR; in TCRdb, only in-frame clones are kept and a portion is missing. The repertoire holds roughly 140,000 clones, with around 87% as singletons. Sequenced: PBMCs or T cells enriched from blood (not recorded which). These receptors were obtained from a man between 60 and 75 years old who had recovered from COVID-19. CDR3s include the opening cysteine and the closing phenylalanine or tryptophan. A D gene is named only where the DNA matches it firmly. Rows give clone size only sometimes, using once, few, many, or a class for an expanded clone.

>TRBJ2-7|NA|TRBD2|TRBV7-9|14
TGTGCCAGCAGCCCGGGGACTAGTTCTTACGAGCAGTACTTC
CASSPGTSSYEQYF
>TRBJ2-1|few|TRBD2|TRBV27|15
TGTGCCAGCAGACAGGCCCTGGGGCGGGGGGCTGAGCAGTTCTTC
CASRQALGRGAEQFF
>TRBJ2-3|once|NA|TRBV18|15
TGTGCCAGCTCACCAGAGCAGGGGTACACAGATACGCAGTATTTT
CASSPEQGYTDTQYF
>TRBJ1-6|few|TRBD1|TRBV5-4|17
TGTGCCAGCAGCAATGGGAAGACAGGGGGCTTCAATTCACCCCTCCACTTT
CASSNGKTGGFNSPLHF
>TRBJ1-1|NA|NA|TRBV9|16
TGTGCCAGCAGCGTAGTATCAGGGGCCACCGGCCCTGAAGCTTTCTTT
CASSVVSGATGPEAFF
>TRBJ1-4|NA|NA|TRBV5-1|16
TGCGCCAGCAGCTTCGCCGGGGATCCCTCTAATGAAAAACTGTTTTTT
CASSFAGDPSNEKLFF
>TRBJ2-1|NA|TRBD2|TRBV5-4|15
TGTGCCAGCAGCGCACGACTAGCGGGAATCGATGAGCAGTTCTTC
CASSARLAGIDEQFF
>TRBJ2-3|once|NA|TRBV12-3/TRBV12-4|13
TGTGCCAGCAGTTTGGCCAGGGAATATACGCAGTATTTT
CASSLAREYTQYF
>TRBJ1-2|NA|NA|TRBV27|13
TGTGCCAGCAGTTTGAGCAGGGCAGGTGGCTACACCTTC
CASSLSRAGGYTF
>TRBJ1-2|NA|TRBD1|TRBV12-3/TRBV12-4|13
TGTGCCAGCAGAAATACAGGGGACTATGGCTACACCTTC
CASRNTGDYGYTF
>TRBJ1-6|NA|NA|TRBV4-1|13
TGCGCCAGCAGCCAAGCCCAGTCCTCACCCCTCCACTTT
CASSQAQSSPLHF
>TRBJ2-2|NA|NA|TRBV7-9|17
TGTGCCAGCAGCTCCAAGGGGACTCTCCTTTCAACCGGGGAGCTGTTTTTT
CASSSKGTLLSTGELFF
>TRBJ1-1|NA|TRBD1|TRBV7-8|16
TGTGCCAGCAGCTTAGCGAGCACAGGGGGCCTCTCTGAAGCTTTCTTT
CASSLASTGGLSEAFF
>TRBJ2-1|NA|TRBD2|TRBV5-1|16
TGCGCCAGCAGCTACTTAGCGGGAGGCTCCTACAATGAGCAGTTCTTC
CASSYLAGGSYNEQFF